These 18 T cell receptor beta chains originate from one sample sequenced in a study of blood T cell repertoires in COVID-19. Profiling relied on immunoSEQ multiplex PCR, and the TCRdb table lists in-frame clones only, not all of them. Of hundreds of thousands of clones in the sample, roughly 90% were seen once. Sample: peripheral blood. These receptor sequences come from a man aged 40-49 years with acute or convalescent COVID-19.

This chain connects TRBV18 to TRBJ1-2; D might be TRBD1 (5 bases). Trimming stripped 3 bases from V and 6 bases from J, with 17 bases between. This CDR3 spans 15 amino acids. CDR1 and CDR2 (germline): KGHSH, LQKENI. The CDR3 here is CASSPSTGVMDGYTF. CDR3 DNA sequence: TGTGCCAGCTCACCGTCGACGGGGGTAATGGATGGCTACACCTTC.

The chain is built from TRBV29-1 and TRBJ2-7; D possibly corresponds to TRBD1 (5 bases). Germline V gene lookup returns CDR1 SQVTM and CDR2 ANQGSEA. This CDR3 comprises 12 residues. V dropped 7 bases and J dropped 3 bases, with 13 bases sitting between them. CDR3 sequence: CSAQDIDYEQYF. For the CDR3, the DNA is TGCAGCGCTCAGGACATAGACTACGAGCAGTACTTC.

V usage is TRBV2 and J usage is TRBJ2-3; the match to TRBD1 covers 8 bases. Per the germline V gene, CDR1 is SNHLY and CDR2 is FYNNEI. Losses at the gene ends were 10 bases for V and 2 bases for J; bases not matched to a gene: 8. This CDR3 is 14 amino acids long. CDR3 residues: CATQDRALTDTQYF. The CDR3 DNA reads as TGTGCCACCCAGGACAGGGCCCTCACAGATACGCAGTATTTT.

The chain recombines TRBV27 with TRBJ1-1; D might be TRBD1 (6 bases). V was trimmed by 8 bases and J by 11 bases, leaving 18 bases between them. The CDR3 contains 12 residues. CDR1 and CDR2 from the germline V gene are MNHEY and SMNVEV (reference sequence). The CDR3: CASGTHRIVAFF. In nucleotides, the CDR3 is TGTGCCAGCGGGACACACCGGATAGTGGCTTTCTTT.

V gene TRBV19 combines with J gene TRBJ1-2, with D possibly being TRBD1 (6 bases). Trimming left V 5 bases short and J 4 bases short, with 14 bases between. CDR1 and CDR2 (germline): LNHDA, SQIVND (reference sequence). CDR3 size: 14 residues. CDR3 sequence (DNA): TGTGCCAGTAGTCACGGGACACCGATCTATGGCTACACCTTC. It specifies CASSHGTPIYGYTF.

The chain uses TRBV27 and TRBJ2-3; possibly TRBD2 for D (6 bases). Germline loops: CDR1 MNHEY, CDR2 SMNVEV (reference sequence). Trimming pared 4 bases from V and 4 bases from J, leaving 12 bases between. The CDR3 sequence is 14 residues long. CDR3 coding DNA: TGTGCCAGCAGTTCTCGGGGGAAGGCAGATACGCAGTATTTT. Amino acids: CASSSRGKADTQYF.

This rearrangement joins TRBV7-2 to TRBJ2-7; 11 nucleotides agree with TRBD2. Germline assignment: CDR1 SGHTA and CDR2 FQGNSA. Trimming cost V 2 bases and J 6 bases; bases outside gene matches: 3. There are 14 residues in the CDR3. CDR3 amino acids: CASSLQLAGGEQYF. CDR3 coding DNA: TGTGCCAGCAGCTTACAGCTAGCGGGGGGCGAGCAGTACTTC.

This rearrangement joins TRBV30 to TRBJ1-1; 9 nucleotides agree with TRBD1. CDR3 length: 14 residues. The J segment lost 5 bases and the V segment lost 2 bases, leaving 6 bases of the junction unmatched. Germline V gives CDR1 GTSNPN, CDR2 SVGIG (reference sequence). The CDR3 bases are TGTGCCTGGAGTAGGGGGACAGGGAGGACTGAAGCTTTCTTT. Translation gives CAWSRGTGRTEAFF. The full variable domain, with the rest looked up from reference TRBV30 and TRBJ1-1, is SQTIHQWPATLVQPVGSPLSLECTVEGTSNPNLYWYRQAAGRGLQLLFYSVGIGQISSEVPQNLSASRPQDRQFILSSKKLLLSDSGFYLCAWSRGTGRTEAFFGQGTRLTVV.

The V call is TRBV3-1 (or the pseudogene TRBV3-2), the J call TRBJ2-3; perhaps TRBD2 as D (6 bases). V lost 7 bases, J lost 0 bases, and 11 bases lay in between. The CDR3 sequence is 14 residues long. CDR1 LGHDT and CDR2 YNNKEL come from the germline V gene (reference sequence). The CDR3: CASNTGDSTDTQYF. In nucleotides, the CDR3 is TGTGCCAGCAATACGGGAGACAGCACAGATACGCAGTATTTT.

The V call is TRBV25-1, the J call TRBJ2-7; possibly TRBD1 for D (6 bases). This CDR3 has 13 amino acids. Germline V gives CDR1 MGHDK, CDR2 SYGVNS. V dropped 4 bases and J dropped 2 bases, with 9 bases sitting between them. This CDR3 is CASSGTAAYEQYF. The CDR3 DNA is TGTGCCAGCAGTGGGACAGCTGCCTACGAGCAGTACTTC.

The chain uses TRBV5-4 and TRBJ1-2; the D gene is possibly TRBD1 (6 bases). The CDR3 loop spans 15 amino acids. Germline V gene lookup returns CDR1 SGHNT and CDR2 YYREEE (reference sequence). V shed 6 bases and J shed 3 bases, with 18 bases lying between them. The CDR3 bases are TGTGCCAGCAACCAACAGGGTATGGGCTACTATGGCTACACCTTC. Its translation: CASNQQGMGYYGYTF. Full variable domain (remainder filled in from reference TRBV5-4 and TRBJ1-2): ETGVTQSPTHLIKTRGQQVTLRCSSQSGHNTVSWYQQALGQGPQFIFQYYREEENGRGNFPPRFSGLQFPNYSSELNVNALELDDSALYLCASNQQGMGYYGYTFGSGTRLTVV.

V and J are TRBV12-5 and TRBJ1-4; TRBD1 matches 7 bases. This CDR3 region has 16 residues. Germline trimming cut 2 bases from V and 7 bases from J; bases unmatched to any gene: 10. Germline CDR1 reads LGHNT; CDR2 reads FRNRAP. The CDR3 loop is CASGLLLGRGVEKLFF. The CDR3 DNA reads as TGTGCTAGTGGTTTGCTATTAGGCAGGGGGGTTGAAAAACTGTTTTTT.

The J gene is TRBJ2-1, the V gene TRBV7-6; 8 bases are a match to TRBD2. CDR1 SGHVS and CDR2 FNYEAQ come from the germline V gene. The CDR3 covers 16 residues. With 1 base clipped from V and 8 bases from J, the junction kept 10 bases outside the gene matches. DNA for the CDR3: TGTGCCAGCAGCTTAGAGGGTAGCGGGGCCCGGGATGAGCAGTTCTTC. This codes for CASSLEGSGARDEQFF. Complete variable domain (other parts from reference TRBV7-6 and TRBJ2-1): GAGVSQSPRYKVTKRGQDVALRCDPISGHVSLYWYRQALGQGPEFLTYFNYEAQQDKSGLPNDRFSAERPEGSISTLTIQRTEQRDSAMYRCASSLEGSGARDEQFFGPGTRLTVL.

The V call is TRBV6-1, the J call TRBJ2-7; D is uncertain. Between the trimmed V and J ends, which lost 3 bases and 5 bases, there was a span of 17 bases. The CDR3 runs to 15 residues. Per the germline V gene, CDR1 is MNHNS and CDR2 is SASEGT. The CDR3 here is CASSEVGHRSDEQYF. The CDR3 coding sequence is TGTGCCAGCAGTGAGGTTGGCCATCGATCAGACGAGCAGTACTTC.

The V call is TRBV30, the J call TRBJ2-7, with 7 positions matching TRBD1. Trimming cost V 4 bases and J 3 bases; bases outside gene matches: 15. The CDR3 sequence is 16 residues long. Germline V CDR1 and CDR2: GTSNPN, SVGIG (reference sequence). CDR3 protein: CAWKVPRTGLVYEQYF. The CDR3 coding sequence is TGTGCCTGGAAGGTGCCCCGGACAGGCCTGGTCTACGAGCAGTACTTC.

The chain recombines TRBV5-1 with TRBJ2-7; 7 bases are a match to TRBD2. The CDR3 is 16 amino acids. Losses at the gene ends were 2 bases for V and 0 bases for J; bases not matched to a gene: 8. The germline CDR1 and CDR2 sequences are SGHRS and YFSETQ. The CDR3 region is CASSFLSGGGSYEQYF. The CDR3 DNA reads as TGCGCCAGCAGCTTCTTATCGGGAGGTGGCTCCTACGAGCAGTACTTC.

J is TRBJ2-5 and V is TRBV30; D possibly corresponds to TRBD2 (6 bases). The V gene lost 4 bases and the J gene lost 5 bases, with 20 bases spanning the gap. Germline CDR1 reads GTSNPN; CDR2 reads SVGIG (reference sequence). The CDR3 consists of 15 residues. CDR3 in amino acids: CAWKRGTAGLETQYF. CDR3 nucleotides: TGTGCCTGGAAGCGCGGGACGGCCGGCCTGGAGACCCAGTACTTC.

V is TRBV9 and J is TRBJ2-3, with D possibly being TRBD2 (6 bases). Germline V gene data show CDR1 as SGDLS and CDR2 as YYNGEE. V was trimmed by 3 bases and J by 0 bases, leaving 20 bases between them. The CDR3 runs to 18 residues. CDR3 sequence reads: CASSAGVRTHPSTDTQYF. Written as DNA, the CDR3 is TGTGCCAGCAGCGCGGGGGTTAGGACACACCCTAGCACAGATACGCAGTATTTT.